This TCR beta chain was identified in a study of shared clonotypes between healthy human individuals. Study details: Per-donor plates numbered three CD4 naive, three CD4 memory, two CD8 naive and one CD8 memory.

Comments on this clone: The antigen is not known.

Samples underwent the assay at deep level. On sorted subsets, replicate PCRs used roughly 190 ng DNA, or about 30,000 T cell genomes. Only in-frame clones appear in the TCRdb table, and some are missing; sequencing was by immunoSEQ multiplex PCR. The data contain 2 million to 3 million clones, approximately 94% of them seen just once; the ten biggest clones take up over 0.12%. Study-wide findings and caveats: Between several donors, naive CD4 clonotypes were shared at a level of about 5%.

Sequencing input: naive CD4+ T cells sorted from blood. This sample's subset: CD45RA+ positively selected. The receptor was derived from a man aged 18 to 30 in good health.

CDR3 protein: CAWRLKGGGGYTF. CDR3 bases: TGTGCCTGGAGACTCAAGGGAGGAGGGGGCTACACCTTC. The chain carries TRBV30 and TRBJ1-2; D uncertain. From germline, CDR1 is GTSNPN and CDR2 SVGIG (reference sequence). CDR3 size: 13 residues. With 3 bases removed from V and 8 bases from J, the gap between germline ends came to 16 bases.